Below, 10 T cell receptor beta chains from the same sample are listed, as sequenced in a study of blood T cell repertoires in COVID-19. The repertoire was sequenced with immunoSEQ multiplex PCR; TCRdb's copy has only in-frame clones and lacks some. The table has more than 90,000 clones, 77% seen once. Source material: peripheral blood. Receptor source: a woman older than 75 with acute or convalescent COVID-19.

The V and J genes are TRBV18 and TRBJ2-2, with 9 bases lining up with TRBD1. With V trimmed by 3 bases and J by 5 bases, 4 bases remained unmatched. The CDR3 is 15 amino acids. Germline CDR1 is KGHSH and CDR2 is LQKENI. The chain's CDR3 is CASSPGQGETGELFF. In nucleotides, the CDR3 is TGTGCCAGCTCACCGGGACAGGGAGAAACCGGGGAGCTGTTTTTT.

J is TRBJ2-5 and V is TRBV28, with TRBD1 as a possible D gene (5 bases). Germline V gene data show CDR1 as MDHEN and CDR2 as SYDVKM. CDR3 length equals 14 residues. Trimming left V 3 bases short and J 1 base short, with 9 bases between. The CDR3 protein is CASSFGQGQETQYF. CDR3 DNA sequence: TGTGCCAGCAGTTTCGGGCAGGGCCAAGAGACCCAGTACTTC.

V is TRBV30 and J is TRBJ2-7; 12 bases match TRBD1. CDR1 GTSNPN and CDR2 SVGIG come from the germline V gene (reference sequence). Trimming at V came to 0 bases and at J to 6 bases, leaving 3 bases not matched to a gene. This CDR3 has 14 amino acids. The CDR3 coding sequence is TGTGCCTGGAGTGTAGGGACAGGGGGCTCCGAGCAGTACTTC. The encoded protein is CAWSVGTGGSEQYF.

The rearrangement links TRBV7-3 to TRBJ2-3, with 7 bases identical to TRBD1. CDR1 is SGHTA, CDR2 FQGTGA, per germline. After removal of 4 bases from V and 6 bases from J, the junction contained 10 bases not matched to a gene. This CDR3 spans 15 amino acids. The CDR3 bases are TGTGCCAGCAGCTCCCGGACAGGTTCGTCGGATACGCAGTATTTT. Protein: CASSSRTGSSDTQYF. Full variable domain (outside the CDR3, taken from reference TRBV7-3 and TRBJ2-3): GAGVSQTPSNKVTEKGKYVELRCDPISGHTALYWYRQSLGQGPEFLIYFQGTGAADDSGLPNDRFFAVRPEGSVSTLKIQRTERGDSAVYLCASSSRTGSSDTQYFGPGTRLTVL.

The rearrangement joins TRBV4-3 to TRBJ1-2, with a tentative D call TRBD1 (6 bases). Germline assignment: CDR1 LGHNA and CDR2 YSLEER. V was clipped by 2 bases and J by 3 bases, with 13 bases between them. The CDR3 contains 15 residues. The CDR3 coding sequence is TGCGCCAGCAGCCAACAAGTACAGGGTGACTATGGCTACACCTTC. Protein product: CASSQQVQGDYGYTF.

The chain uses TRBV7-9 and TRBJ1-1; 8 positions agree with TRBD1. Losses at the gene ends were 7 bases for V and 4 bases for J; bases not matched to a gene: 8. Per the germline V gene, CDR1 is SEHNR and CDR2 is FQNEAQ (reference sequence). This CDR3 region has 14 residues. The CDR3 region is CASTFTTGGTEAFF. DNA of the CDR3: TGTGCCAGCACCTTTACAACAGGGGGCACTGAAGCTTTCTTT.

V gene TRBV19 combines with J gene TRBJ2-7; D unclear. The CDR3 contains 12 residues. V lost 4 bases and J lost 6, with 10 bases in between. Germline CDR1 and CDR2: LNHDA and SQIVND (reference sequence). CDR3 sequence (DNA): TGTGCCAGTAGTAAGACAACCGGCGAGCAGTACTTC. Protein: CASSKTTGEQYF. Combining the CDR3 with reference TRBV19 and TRBJ2-7 gives the whole variable domain DGGITQSPKYLFRKEGQNVTLSCEQNLNHDAMYWYRQDPGQGLRLIYYSQIVNDFQKGDIAEGYSVSREKKESFPLTVTSAQKNPTAFYLCASSKTTGEQYFGPGTRLTVT.

This clone was counted only a few times. CDR3 sequence: CAVTGLNTEAFF. The CDR3 DNA follows: TGTGCCGTGACAGGACTGAACACTGAAGCTTTCTTT. The V and J genes are TRBV19 and TRBJ1-1; tentatively, D is TRBD1 (6 bases). This CDR3 is 12 amino acids long. Trimming removed 11 bases at V and 0 bases at J, with 10 bases between. Germline CDR1 is LNHDA and CDR2 is SQIVND (reference sequence).

This clone occurred a few times. This chain connects TRBV6-2 or TRBV6-3 to TRBJ1-5, with 7 bases matching TRBD1. Germline loops: CDR1 MNHEY, CDR2 SVGEGT. The CDR3 has 14 amino acids. With V trimmed by 6 bases and J by 6 bases, 8 bases remained unmatched. The CDR3 region has the DNA TGTGCCAGCAGCTCCGGACAGGCGGGTCAGCCCCAGCATTTT. It specifies CASSSGQAGQPQHF.

V and J are TRBV27 and TRBJ2-1, with 9 bases fitting TRBD2. There are 16 residues in the CDR3. Germline-derived CDR1 and CDR2 are MNHEY and SMNVEV (reference sequence). J was trimmed by 6 bases and V by 3 bases; bases with no gene match: 9. The CDR3 reads CASSLGRAGGLNEQFF. In DNA form, the CDR3 reads TGTGCCAGCAGTTTGGGGCGTGCGGGAGGGCTCAATGAGCAGTTCTTC.